The 27 T cell receptor beta chains below all came from one sample that was sequenced in a study of blood T cell repertoires in COVID-19. The protocol was immunoSEQ multiplex PCR, while the TCRdb copy is restricted to in-frame clones and leaves out a portion. Here the sample spans more than 85,000 clones, approximately 87% being singletons. The source material was peripheral blood. All receptors come from a woman in her sixties or seventies with acute or convalescent COVID-19.

This clone was observed a handful of times. The CDR3 DNA follows: TGCAGCGTTGCAGGGGGGCCTGGAAACACCATATATTTT. As protein: CSVAGGPGNTIYF. This chain connects TRBV29-1 to TRBJ1-3; TRBD1 matches at 7 bases. After removal of 4 bases from V and 2 bases from J, the junction contained 2 bases not matched to a gene. From germline, CDR1 is SQVTM and CDR2 ANQGSEA. The length of the CDR3 is 13 residues.

The DNA for the CDR3 is TGTGCCAGCTCACTCACCCAGGGAACCCCTAATGAGCAGTTCTTC. It is translated as CASSLTQGTPNEQFF. The chain uses TRBV18 and TRBJ2-1, with D perhaps matching TRBD1 (5 bases). The germline V gene has CDR1 KGHSH and CDR2 LQKENI. CDR3 length: 15 amino acids. V shed 4 bases and J shed 7 bases, with 17 bases lying between them. Filled out from reference TRBV18 and TRBJ2-1, the complete variable domain reads NAGVMQNPRHLVRRRGQEARLRCSPMKGHSHVYWYRQLPEEGLKFMVYLQKENIIDESGMPKERFSAEFPKEGPSILRIQQVVRGDSAAYFCASSLTQGTPNEQFFGPGTRLTVL.

The rearrangement joins TRBV7-2 to TRBJ2-2; the match to TRBD2 covers 11 bases. Germline assignment: CDR1 SGHTA and CDR2 FQGNSA. The J segment lost 6 bases and the V segment lost 5 bases, leaving 5 bases of the junction unmatched. The CDR3 totals 15 residues. The CDR3 nucleotides are TGTGCCAGCAGCCCTAGCGGGAGGAAGGCCGGGGAGCTGTTTTTT. Its translation is CASSPSGRKAGELFF.

The gene calls are TRBV7-9 and TRBJ1-1, with 10 bases that match TRBD1. The CDR3 has 16 residues. Trimming removed 1 base from V and 6 bases from J; junction bases left unmatched: 8. Germline CDR1 and CDR2: SEHNR and FQNEAQ (reference sequence). The CDR3 region is CASSLGDRGRESEAFF. The CDR3 region has the DNA TGTGCCAGCAGCTTAGGTGACAGGGGGCGTGAATCTGAAGCTTTCTTT.

The genes are TRBV4-1 and TRBJ1-1; D unresolved. Germline V gene lookup returns CDR1 MGHRA and CDR2 YSYEKL. This CDR3 is built from 13 residues. V was shortened by 2 bases and J by 1 base, with 5 bases between the two germline ends. The CDR3 reads CASSQIQNTEAFF. The CDR3 nucleotides read TGCGCCAGCAGCCAAATTCAGAACACTGAAGCTTTCTTT.

The V gene is TRBV9, the J gene TRBJ2-4; 7 bases align to TRBD1. Germline CDR1 and CDR2: SGDLS and YYNGEE. The CDR3 consists of 15 residues. The V and J ends lost 0 bases and 5 bases, in that order; junction bases with no gene match: 5. Written as DNA, the CDR3 is TGTGCCAGCAGCGTAGGATGGGACAGCCAAAACATTCAGTACTTC. Its protein product is CASSVGWDSQNIQYF.

A note on this clone: The same CDR3 also results from other DNA sequences found in this sample. The chain recombines TRBV28 with TRBJ2-5, with 9 nucleotides matching TRBD2. V was clipped by 6 bases and J by 5 bases; unmatched bases: 4. The CDR3 has 13 amino acids. Germline values: CDR1 MDHEN, CDR2 SYDVKM. In DNA form, the CDR3 reads TGTGCCAGCAGCTTCAGCGGGAGGGAGACCCAGTACTTC. Protein: CASSFSGRETQYF.

This clone was picked up a small number of times. CDR3 DNA: TGTGCCAGTACCTCGGGGGGATCGAGCTATGGCTACACCTTC. The encoded protein is CASTSGGSSYGYTF. The chain carries TRBV19 and TRBJ1-2; TRBD1 might be the D (5 bases). The germline V and J ends were trimmed by 7 bases and 4 bases, with 16 bases remaining between them. Per germline, CDR1 LNHDA and CDR2 SQIVND (reference sequence). The CDR3 has 14 amino acids.

This sequence joins TRBV4-2 and TRBJ2-7; 12 bases map to TRBD2. Trimming took 3 bases from V and 4 from J; bases not matched to a gene: 4. Per the germline V gene, CDR1 is LGHNA and CDR2 is YNFKEQ. The CDR3 contains 15 residues. CDR3 loop: CASSQRTSGDYEQYF. The CDR3 coding sequence is TGTGCCAGCAGCCAGCGGACTAGCGGGGATTACGAGCAGTACTTC.

The chain joins TRBV19 to TRBJ1-2; D uncertain. The CDR3 contains 13 residues. CDR1 and CDR2 (germline): LNHDA, SQIVND (reference sequence). V was shortened by 5 bases and J by 0 bases, with 7 bases between the two germline ends. CDR3 amino acids: CASSLAANYGYTF. The DNA of the CDR3 is TGTGCCAGTAGTCTGGCGGCTAACTATGGCTACACCTTC.

The chain uses TRBV20-1 and TRBJ2-7; no reliable D call. Trimming took off 6 bases at V and 5 bases at J, with 11 bases between the two ends. The CDR3 has 11 residues. From germline, CDR1 is DFQATT and CDR2 SNEGSKA (reference sequence). The CDR3 nucleotides read TGCAGTGCCAGGTGGGCAGACGAGCAGTACTTC. Amino acids: CSARWADEQYF.

The chain joins TRBV19 to TRBJ2-3, with 9 bases matching TRBD1. Trimming at V came to 5 bases and at J to 4 bases, leaving 10 bases not matched to a gene. The CDR3 consists of 16 residues. Per germline, CDR1 LNHDA and CDR2 SQIVND (reference sequence). The CDR3 is CASSSPRTGVADTQYF. Here the CDR3 DNA reads TGTGCCAGTAGTTCCCCACGGACAGGGGTGGCAGATACGCAGTATTTT.

This clone was seen once. This rearrangement joins TRBV7-2 to TRBJ2-1; D remains ambiguous. Per the germline V gene, CDR1 is SGHTA and CDR2 is FQGNSA. This CDR3 region has 15 residues. V shed 0 bases and J shed 6 bases, with 12 bases lying between them. The CDR3 nucleotides are TGTGCCAGCAGCTTAGCGCTATCTGCTGCCAATGAGCAGTTCTTC. Translated: CASSLALSAANEQFF.

DNA for the CDR3: TGTGCCAGCTCACCACGTCCCCCCTCGGGTGAAAAACTGTTTTTT. Amino acids: CASSPRPPSGEKLFF. V is TRBV18 and J is TRBJ1-4; D ambiguous. Trimming stripped 1 base from V and 7 bases from J, with 13 bases between. In germline, CDR1 is KGHSH, CDR2 LQKENI. There are 15 residues in the CDR3.

The chain is built from TRBV7-9 and TRBJ2-2, with 9 positions matching TRBD2. The J segment lost 5 bases and the V segment lost 4 bases, leaving 2 bases of the junction unmatched. Germline V gives CDR1 SEHNR, CDR2 FQNEAQ (reference sequence). The CDR3 spans 14 residues. As DNA, the CDR3 is TGTGCCAGCAGCTCTAGCGGGATAACCGGGGAGCTGTTTTTT. Its protein product is CASSSSGITGELFF.

The chain couples TRBV5-1 to TRBJ2-3, with 13 bases lining up with TRBD2. CDR1 and CDR2 from the germline V gene are SGHRS and YFSETQ. This CDR3 comprises 14 residues. With 10 bases clipped from V and 1 base from J, the junction kept 3 bases outside the gene matches. The CDR3 region is CASGTSGGTDTQYF. The CDR3 region has the DNA TGCGCCTCGGGGACTAGCGGGGGCACAGATACGCAGTATTTT.

This rearrangement joins TRBV20-1 to TRBJ1-2, with D perhaps matching TRBD1 (5 bases). CDR3 length: 12 amino acids. Germline lookup yields CDR1 DFQATT and CDR2 SNEGSKA (reference sequence). Trimming removed 3 bases at V and 3 bases at J, with 8 bases between. This chain's CDR3 is CSASTGYYGYTF. The CDR3 nucleotides are TGCAGTGCTAGTACAGGCTACTATGGCTACACCTTC.

This chain uses TRBV7-4 with TRBJ2-7, with a weak D call TRBD1 (5 bases). The CDR3 totals 11 residues. V was clipped by 8 bases and J by 3 bases, with 8 bases between them. Looked up from germline, CDR1 is SGHVT and CDR2 is SQSDAQ. CDR3 amino acids: CASQGNYEQYF. CDR3 DNA: TGTGCCAGCCAGGGTAACTACGAGCAGTACTTC. The entire variable domain, with the rest obtained from reference TRBV7-4 and TRBJ2-7, is as follows: GAGVSQSPRYKVAKRGRDVALRCDSISGHVTLYWYRQTLGQGSEVLTYSQSDAQRDKSGRPSGRFSAERPERSVSTLKIQRTEQGDSAVYLCASQGNYEQYFGPGTRLTVT.

This rearrangement joins TRBV7-2 to TRBJ1-1; weak D call: TRBD1 (5 bases). The CDR3 extends over 15 amino acids. V lost 1 base and J lost 1, with 10 bases in between. Germline values: CDR1 SGHTA, CDR2 FQGNSA. The CDR3 reads CASSLEGLGNTEAFF. CDR3 nucleotide sequence: TGTGCCAGCAGCTTAGAGGGGCTAGGGAACACTGAAGCTTTCTTT.

The chain uses TRBV7-3 and TRBJ2-1; 11 nucleotides align to TRBD2. Germline lookup yields CDR1 SGHTA and CDR2 FQGTGA. Trimming took 5 bases from V and 3 from J; bases not matched to a gene: 3. CDR3 length equals 15 residues. The CDR3 DNA follows: TGTGCCAGCAGCCTAGCGGGGGGACGCTACAATGAGCAGTTCTTC. Protein product: CASSLAGGRYNEQFF.

V and J are TRBV11-2 and TRBJ2-3; possible D gene TRBD2, 6 bases. CDR3 size: 15 residues. The germline CDR1 and CDR2 sequences are SGHAT and FQNNGV. The V end was cut by 0 bases, the J end by 2 bases, with 9 bases between. Written as DNA, the CDR3 is TGTGCCAGCAGCTTAGATGGGGGGAACACAGATACGCAGTATTTT. This translates into CASSLDGGNTDTQYF.

This chain links TRBV7-8 with TRBJ2-7; TRBD1 is a possible D gene (5 bases). There are 14 residues in the CDR3. Germline assignment: CDR1 SGHVS and CDR2 FQNEAQ. Between the trimmed V and J ends, which lost 5 bases and 0 bases, there was a span of 11 bases. The DNA of the CDR3 is TGTGCCAGCAGCGGGCCACAGGTCTCCTACGAGCAGTACTTC. This gives the protein CASSGPQVSYEQYF.

V and J are TRBV6-4 and TRBJ2-1; the match to TRBD2 covers 11 bases. The CDR3 sequence is 15 residues long. The trim removed 9 bases at V and 2 bases at J, leaving 6 bases unmatched. The germline V gene encodes CDR1 MRHNA and CDR2 SNTAGT. The CDR3 protein is CARPLSGRAYNEQFF. The CDR3 DNA sequence: TGTGCCAGGCCCCTTAGCGGGAGGGCCTACAATGAGCAGTTCTTC.

J is TRBJ1-6 and V is TRBV10-3; 8 bases fit TRBD1. V trimming: 2 bases; J trimming: 8 bases; junction bases outside the gene matches: 5. The CDR3 covers 15 residues. CDR1 and CDR2 from the germline V gene are ENHRY and SYGVKD. In DNA form, the CDR3 reads TGTGCCATCAGTGAGGCTCCAGGGGGCTATTCACCCCTCCACTTT. It translates to CAISEAPGGYSPLHF.

The V gene is TRBV7-8, the J gene TRBJ2-7, with 7 bases matching TRBD2. The CDR3 covers 12 residues. Germline V gene sequence: CDR1 SGHVS, CDR2 FQNEAQ. Trimming removed 6 bases from V and 2 bases from J; junction bases left unmatched: 1. CDR3 in amino acids: CASRGRAYEQYF. In DNA, the CDR3 is TGTGCCAGCAGGGGGAGGGCCTACGAGCAGTACTTC.

V is TRBV19 and J is TRBJ2-5; D may be TRBD1 (5 bases). Per the germline V gene, CDR1 is LNHDA and CDR2 is SQIVND (reference sequence). The CDR3 covers 14 residues. V lost 3 bases, J lost 5 bases, and 13 bases lay in between. CDR3 coding DNA: TGTGCCAGTAGTATCTTCCATAGGGGTGAGACCCAGTACTTC. Protein sequence: CASSIFHRGETQYF.

This clone is a singleton in its sample. The chain employs TRBV5-5 and TRBJ2-1; 10 bases fit TRBD2. V trimming: 7 bases; J trimming: 7 bases; junction bases outside the gene matches: 11. The CDR3 is made up of 15 amino acids. Per germline, CDR1 SGHKS and CDR2 YYEKEE (reference sequence). This chain's CDR3 is CASRRFSGGSNEQFF. For the CDR3, the DNA is TGTGCCAGCCGACGATTTAGCGGGGGGTCGAATGAGCAGTTCTTC.